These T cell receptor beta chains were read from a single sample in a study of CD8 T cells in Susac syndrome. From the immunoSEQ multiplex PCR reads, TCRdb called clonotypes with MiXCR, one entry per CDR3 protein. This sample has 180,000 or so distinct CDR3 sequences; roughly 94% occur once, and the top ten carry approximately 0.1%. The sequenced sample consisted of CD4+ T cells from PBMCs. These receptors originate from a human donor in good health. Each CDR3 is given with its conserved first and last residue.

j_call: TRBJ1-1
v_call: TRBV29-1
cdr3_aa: CSVDTTGVDTEAFF

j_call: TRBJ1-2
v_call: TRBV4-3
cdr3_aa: CASSQDLQTGWGYTF

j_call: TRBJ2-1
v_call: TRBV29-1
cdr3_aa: CSVEVATPYNEQFF

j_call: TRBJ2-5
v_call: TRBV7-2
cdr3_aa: CASSLAGFGLAGQETQYF

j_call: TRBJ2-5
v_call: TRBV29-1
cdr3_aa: CSVAGGRWETQYF

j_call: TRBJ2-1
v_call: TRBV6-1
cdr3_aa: CASSVAGGAADEQFF

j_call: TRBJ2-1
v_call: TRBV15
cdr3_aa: CATSFGTAGEQFF

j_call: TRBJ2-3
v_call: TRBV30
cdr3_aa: CAWSNGGTSTDTQYF

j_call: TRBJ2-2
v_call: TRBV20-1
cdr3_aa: CSALASAASTGELFF

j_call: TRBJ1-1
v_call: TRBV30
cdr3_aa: CAWSGQTEAFF

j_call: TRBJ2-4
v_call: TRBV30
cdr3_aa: CAWSVQGAYIQYF

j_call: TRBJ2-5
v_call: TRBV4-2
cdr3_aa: CASSQERRGGTETQYF

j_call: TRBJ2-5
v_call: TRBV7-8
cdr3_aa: CASSFRQSGAGQETQYF

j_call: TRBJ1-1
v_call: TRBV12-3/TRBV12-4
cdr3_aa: CASSLGERIEAFF

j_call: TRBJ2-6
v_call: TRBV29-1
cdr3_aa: CSVGQGVSGANVLTF

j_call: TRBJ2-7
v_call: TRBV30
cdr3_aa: CAWSVMDPPGYEQYF

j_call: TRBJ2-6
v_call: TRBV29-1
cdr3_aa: CSVAGPGRSGANVLTF

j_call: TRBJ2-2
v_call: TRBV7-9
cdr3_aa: CASSHMWTATGELFF

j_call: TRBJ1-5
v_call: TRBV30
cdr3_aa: CAWSSNRLQPQHF

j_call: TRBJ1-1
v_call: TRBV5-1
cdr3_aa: CASSDTTEAFF

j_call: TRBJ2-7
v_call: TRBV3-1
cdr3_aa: CASRAGGTYEQYF

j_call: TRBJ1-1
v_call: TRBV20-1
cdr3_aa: CSPKGGQGNTEAFF

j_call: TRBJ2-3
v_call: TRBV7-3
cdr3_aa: CASSVQVGDTQYF

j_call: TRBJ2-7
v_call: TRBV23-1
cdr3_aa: CASSRNSSREISEQYF

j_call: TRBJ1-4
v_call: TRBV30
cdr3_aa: CAWSLLGQGAEKLFF

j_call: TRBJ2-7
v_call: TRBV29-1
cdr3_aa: CSVEWQGDEQYF

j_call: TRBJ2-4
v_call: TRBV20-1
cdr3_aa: CSASPFDRNIQYF

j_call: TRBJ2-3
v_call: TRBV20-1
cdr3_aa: CSALWVDTQYF

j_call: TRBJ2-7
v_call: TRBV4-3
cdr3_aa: CASSQDRSGPEQYF

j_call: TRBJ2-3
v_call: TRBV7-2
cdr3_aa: CASSLGDRRTVTDTQYF

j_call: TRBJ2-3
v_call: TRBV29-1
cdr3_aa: CSGGVADTQYF

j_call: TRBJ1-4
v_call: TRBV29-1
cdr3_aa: CSVEDGRGTNEKLFF